The T cell receptor (beta chain) under discussion was sequenced for a study of breast tumors, draining lymph nodes, adjacent tissues. CDR3 size: 13 residues. CDR1 and CDR2 (germline): MDHEN, SYDVKM. A remark on this clonotype: This sequence may be a read error, since a much larger clone differs from it by one base.

Each CDR3 protein gets one entry after TCRdb re-called the multiplex PCR reads with MiXCR. The sample comprises 85,000 to 130,000 distinct CDR3 sequences, less than 40% of which are singletons, and approximately 5.3% rests with the top ten. Samples came from axillary lymph nodes draining the breast cancer. This clonotype was sampled from a female donor with breast cancer. Some clones in this sample may be carry-over from other donors' samples. This chain joins TRBV28 and TRBJ2-7; D may correspond to TRBD1 or TRBD2 (6 bases each). Sequencing used axillary lymph node tissue. CDR3 sequence reads: CAGSLRGQYEQYF. CDR3 DNA sequence: TGTGCCGGCAGTTTACGGGGGCAGTACGAGCAGTACTTC.